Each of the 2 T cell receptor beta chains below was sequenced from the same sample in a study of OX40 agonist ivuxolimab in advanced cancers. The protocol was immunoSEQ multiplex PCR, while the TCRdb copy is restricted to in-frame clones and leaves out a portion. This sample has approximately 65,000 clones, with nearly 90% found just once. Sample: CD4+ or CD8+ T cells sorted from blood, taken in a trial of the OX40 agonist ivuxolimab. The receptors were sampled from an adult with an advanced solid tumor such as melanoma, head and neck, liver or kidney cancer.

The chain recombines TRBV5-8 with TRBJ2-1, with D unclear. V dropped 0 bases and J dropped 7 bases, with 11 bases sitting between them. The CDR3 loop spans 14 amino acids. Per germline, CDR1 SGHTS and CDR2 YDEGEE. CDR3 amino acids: CASSLGFTPNEQFF. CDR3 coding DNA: TGTGCCAGCAGCTTGGGTTTTACCCCGAATGAGCAGTTCTTC.

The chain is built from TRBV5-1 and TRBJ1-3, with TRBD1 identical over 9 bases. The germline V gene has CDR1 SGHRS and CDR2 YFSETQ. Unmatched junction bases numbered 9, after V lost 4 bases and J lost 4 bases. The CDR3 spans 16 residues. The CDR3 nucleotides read TGCGCCAGCAGCACCGCGGGACAGGGATTAGGAAACACCATATATTTT. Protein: CASSTAGQGLGNTIYF.